This TCR beta chain was retrieved from a study of graft-versus-host responses after intestinal transplantation. Study as a whole: Tacrolimus plus steroids were given to all recipients for roughly 3 years, preceded by anti-thymocyte globulin induction.

About this clone: Its antigen is as yet unknown.

Study-level findings and limits: Circulating GvH clones peaking coincided with falling HvG clones soon after transplant. Patients with graft-donor T cell macrochimerism had high graft-versus-host to host-versus-graft clonal ratios in allografts. Recipient-marrow GvH clones were detected, some having first appeared in ileum or blood.

Libraries were prepared by immunoSEQ multiplex PCR; TCRdb keeps only in-frame clonotypes and omits some of them. The sample consists of under 25,000 clones, 82% of them appearing once. The sample in question was unstimulated CD8+ T cells sorted from spleen or lymph node cells, obtained before transplant. This clonotype originated in a human donor who was the organ donor for an intestinal transplant.

The CDR3 bases are TGTGCCACCCCCGACCTCTACGAGCAGTACTTC. It codes for CATPDLYEQYF. The chain uses TRBV2 and TRBJ2-7; D gene ambiguous. The V end lost 10 bases, the J end lost 3 bases, and 10 bases lay between the germline ends. Germline V gene lookup returns CDR1 SNHLY and CDR2 FYNNEI. The CDR3 has 11 residues.